Below, 23 T cell receptor beta chains from the same sample are listed, as sequenced in a study of blood T cell repertoires in COVID-19. Libraries were prepared by immunoSEQ multiplex PCR; TCRdb keeps only in-frame clonotypes and omits some of them. The sample includes about half a million clones, around 85% of them seen just once. The material sequenced was peripheral blood. These receptor sequences come from a human donor in a cohort sampled during active COVID-19.

The chain links TRBV30 to TRBJ2-3, with D maybe TRBD1 (5 bases). Germline CDR1 reads GTSNPN; CDR2 reads SVGIG (reference sequence). The CDR3 extends over 15 amino acids. V lost 3 bases to trimming and J lost 1 base, with 14 bases between them. This chain's CDR3 is CAWSFRAGRTDTQYF. DNA of the CDR3: TGTGCCTGGAGCTTCAGGGCCGGGCGCACAGATACGCAGTATTTT. Full variable domain (missing parts from reference TRBV30 and TRBJ2-3): SQTIHQWPATLVQPVGSPLSLECTVEGTSNPNLYWYRQAAGRGLQLLFYSVGIGQISSEVPQNLSASRPQDRQFILSSKKLLLSDSGFYLCAWSFRAGRTDTQYFGPGTRLTVL.

This clone was picked up one time. The rearrangement uses TRBV25-1 and TRBJ2-7; D may be TRBD2 (5 bases). The V end lost 3 bases, the J end lost 6 bases, and 12 bases lay between the germline ends. This CDR3 region has 13 residues. The germline gives CDR1 MGHDK, CDR2 SYGVNS. The CDR3 sequence: CASSDSQRGEQYF. DNA for the CDR3: TGTGCCAGCAGTGATAGTCAACGGGGCGAGCAGTACTTC.

The chain couples TRBV13 to TRBJ2-7; 13 nucleotides line up with TRBD2. In germline, CDR1 is PRHDT, CDR2 FYEKMQ (reference sequence). The CDR3 is 21 residues long. With 1 base clipped from V and 1 base from J, the junction kept 16 bases outside the gene matches. DNA of the CDR3: TGTGCCAGCAGCTTAGAAGTAGGGGGACTAGCGGGGCCCTTAGGATCCTACGAGCAGTACTTC. It encodes CASSLEVGGLAGPLGSYEQYF.

V is TRBV19 and J is TRBJ1-1; 8 bases align to TRBD1. The CDR3 has 16 residues. The V and J ends lost 5 bases and 0 bases, in that order; junction bases with no gene match: 8. In germline, CDR1 is LNHDA, CDR2 SQIVND (reference sequence). Written as DNA, the CDR3 is TGTGCCAGTAGTCTTCAGGGGGCGCGGGTGAACACTGAAGCTTTCTTT. Encoded protein: CASSLQGARVNTEAFF.

The chain employs TRBV19 and TRBJ2-4, with 7 bases lining up with TRBD1. The CDR3 extends over 15 amino acids. Germline V gene lookup returns CDR1 LNHDA and CDR2 SQIVND (reference sequence). V trimming: 4 bases; J trimming: 7 bases; junction bases outside the gene matches: 10. The CDR3 loop is CASSREGAGGNIQYF. Written as DNA, the CDR3 is TGTGCCAGTAGTAGAGAGGGGGCAGGCGGGAACATTCAGTACTTC. The complete variable domain, with remaining parts taken from reference TRBV19 and TRBJ2-4, reads DGGITQSPKYLFRKEGQNVTLSCEQNLNHDAMYWYRQDPGQGLRLIYYSQIVNDFQKGDIAEGYSVSREKKESFPLTVTSAQKNPTAFYLCASSREGAGGNIQYFGAGTRLSVL.

J is TRBJ1-1 and V is TRBV5-1, with 7 positions matching TRBD1. Germline V gene lookup returns CDR1 SGHRS and CDR2 YFSETQ. This CDR3 is built from 13 residues. The V and J ends lost 0 bases and 8 bases, in that order; junction bases with no gene match: 4. CDR3 sequence (DNA): TGCGCCAGCAGCTTGGGATGGGACAGCGAAGCTTTCTTT. Protein product: CASSLGWDSEAFF. Drawing the rest from reference TRBV5-1 and TRBJ1-1, the complete variable domain is KAGVTQTPRYLIKTRGQQVTLSCSPISGHRSVSWYQQTPGQGLQFLFEYFSETQRNKGNFPGRFSGRQFSNSRSEMNVSTLELGDSALYLCASSLGWDSEAFFGQGTRLTVV.

The gene calls are TRBV5-1 and TRBJ2-1; 7 nucleotides match TRBD1. Germline CDR1 SGHRS, CDR2 YFSETQ. Unmatched junction bases numbered 4, after V lost 2 bases and J lost 5 bases. The CDR3 consists of 14 residues. The CDR3 spells CASSFGDRDNEQFF. The CDR3 DNA is TGCGCCAGCAGCTTTGGAGACAGGGACAATGAGCAGTTCTTC.

The genes are TRBV2 and TRBJ1-1; a possible D gene is TRBD1 (5 bases). The CDR3 covers 16 residues. From germline, CDR1 is SNHLY and CDR2 FYNNEI. V was pared by 6 bases and J by 4 bases, with 21 bases between. Written as DNA, the CDR3 is TGTGCCAGCAGGGTAGGGACGGGAGGCTCAGGCACTGAAGCTTTCTTT. This translates into CASRVGTGGSGTEAFF.

The chain carries TRBV9 and TRBJ2-7, with D tentatively TRBD1 (5 bases). The CDR3 extends over 14 amino acids. The germline CDR1 and CDR2 sequences are SGDLS and YYNGEE. V lost 3 bases and J 4 bases, leaving 14 bases between the germline ends. The CDR3 spells CASSEGDKGYEQYF. CDR3 in DNA: TGTGCCAGCAGCGAAGGGGATAAAGGATACGAGCAGTACTTC.

V usage is TRBV19 and J usage is TRBJ1-3; 7 nucleotides match TRBD1. The V segment lost 6 bases and the J segment 4 bases; nucleotides outside the gene matches: 9. This CDR3 is 15 amino acids long. Germline loops: CDR1 LNHDA, CDR2 SQIVND (reference sequence). The DNA of the CDR3 is TGTGCCAGTAGAGAGGAGGGGGCGGCAGGAAACACCATATATTTT. Protein product: CASREEGAAGNTIYF.

The chain joins TRBV6-5 to TRBJ1-2; a weak D match, TRBD1 (6 bases). There are 16 residues in the CDR3. Germline lookup yields CDR1 MNHEY and CDR2 SVGAGI. V was cut by 0 bases and J by 4 bases, with 15 bases left in between. This CDR3 is CASSYSRTGLTYGYTF. The CDR3 DNA reads TGTGCCAGCAGTTACTCACGTACAGGGTTAACCTATGGCTACACCTTC.

This rearrangement joins TRBV4-2 to TRBJ1-5; maybe TRBD1 (6 bases). Germline CDR1 and CDR2: LGHNA and YNFKEQ. The CDR3 runs to 16 residues. Between the trimmed V and J ends, which lost 0 bases and 4 bases, there was a span of 13 bases. This CDR3 is CASSQDIGGFNQPQHF. CDR3 DNA: TGTGCCAGCAGCCAAGATATAGGGGGTTTTAATCAGCCCCAGCATTTT.

J is TRBJ2-7 and V is TRBV6-5; 9 bases agree with TRBD1. The CDR3 covers 14 residues. V shed 7 bases, J shed 2 bases, and the junction held 6 bases outside the gene matches. CDR1 and CDR2 (germline): MNHEY, SVGAGI. The CDR3 loop is CASMGQGLAYEQYF. The CDR3 coding sequence is TGTGCCAGCATGGGACAGGGCCTTGCCTACGAGCAGTACTTC.

The J gene is TRBJ2-1, the V gene TRBV7-2; TRBD2 matches at 7 bases. This CDR3 has 15 residues. Losses at the gene ends were 5 bases for V and 2 bases for J; bases not matched to a gene: 6. CDR1 and CDR2 (germline): SGHTA, FQGNSA. CDR3 sequence: CASSPPAGAYNEQFF. CDR3 coding DNA: TGTGCCAGCAGCCCCCCTGCGGGAGCCTACAATGAGCAGTTCTTC.

This clone was seen just once. This chain joins TRBV18 and TRBJ2-5; D possibly corresponds to TRBD1 (6 bases). Per germline, CDR1 KGHSH and CDR2 LQKENI. There are 13 residues in the CDR3. The V and J ends lost 5 bases and 3 bases respectively, with 10 bases between them. The CDR3 reads CASSAGAEETQYF. The CDR3 bases are TGTGCCAGCTCAGCAGGGGCAGAAGAGACCCAGTACTTC.

The chain has TRBV28 and TRBJ1-5, with a possible D match to TRBD1 (5 bases). Germline loops: CDR1 MDHEN, CDR2 SYDVKM. The V end lost 2 bases, the J end lost 4 bases, and 9 bases lay between the germline ends. The CDR3 totals 14 residues. The CDR3 is CASSLAGKNQPQHF. DNA for the CDR3: TGTGCCAGCAGTTTAGCAGGGAAGAATCAGCCCCAGCATTTT.

The V and J genes are TRBV6-6 and TRBJ1-1; 8 bases match TRBD1. V dropped 5 bases and J dropped 2; count of bases not matched to a gene: 13. There are 17 residues in the CDR3. Germline V gene sequence: CDR1 MNHNY, CDR2 SVGAGI (reference sequence). This CDR3 reads CASSPRPTTGENTEAFF. The CDR3 DNA follows: TGTGCCAGCAGTCCACGACCAACGACAGGGGAAAACACTGAAGCTTTCTTT.

J is TRBJ1-1 and V is TRBV9, with TRBD1 as a possible D gene (5 bases). From germline, CDR1 is SGDLS and CDR2 YYNGEE. Trimming stripped 0 bases from V and 6 bases from J, with 9 bases between. This CDR3 is 13 amino acids long. This chain's CDR3 is CASSVAGRAEAFF. The CDR3 DNA sequence: TGTGCCAGCAGCGTAGCAGGGAGGGCTGAAGCTTTCTTT.

The CDR3: CASSDGTGTPAQHF. The DNA of the CDR3 is TGTGCCAGCAGTGATGGGACAGGGACTCCCGCCCAGCATTTT. The chain couples TRBV2 to TRBJ1-5; 9 bases align to TRBD1. Germline CDR1 and CDR2: SNHLY and FYNNEI. Trimming took 3 bases from V and 11 from J; bases not matched to a gene: 8. The CDR3 covers 14 residues. The full variable domain, with the rest looked up from reference TRBV2 and TRBJ1-5, is EPEVTQTPSHQVTQMGQEVILRCVPISNHLYFYWYRQILGQKVEFLVSFYNNEISEKSEIFDDQFSVERPDGSNFTLKIRSTKLEDSAMYFCASSDGTGTPAQHFGDGTRLSIL.

This rearrangement joins TRBV6-6 to TRBJ2-7; no clear D gene. Germline CDR1 is MNHNY and CDR2 is SVGAGI (reference sequence). V lost 5 bases and J 2 bases, leaving 10 bases between the germline ends. CDR3 length equals 13 residues. CDR3 residues: CASSHRVTYEQYF. The CDR3 DNA is TGTGCCAGCAGTCACAGAGTTACCTACGAGCAGTACTTC.

About this clone: A single base separates this from a much larger clone, so it may be a read error. Other DNA variants within this sample encode the same CDR3. V gene TRBV19 combines with J gene TRBJ1-5, with unresolved D. The CDR3 has 12 residues. V shed 3 bases and J shed 6 bases, with 6 bases lying between them. The germline V gene has CDR1 LNHDA and CDR2 SQIVND (reference sequence). This CDR3 is CASSMTRQPQHF. CDR3 in DNA: TGTGCCAGTAGTATGACACGTCAGCCCCAGCATTTT. Full variable domain (remainder filled in from reference TRBV19 and TRBJ1-5): DGGITQSPKYLFRKEGQNVTLSCEQNLNHDAMYWYRQDPGQGLRLIYYSQIVNDFQKGDIAEGYSVSREKKESFPLTVTSAQKNPTAFYLCASSMTRQPQHFGDGTRLSIL.

This clone was counted a single time. The gene calls are TRBV9 and TRBJ2-3, with 13 nucleotides matching TRBD2. This CDR3 has 15 residues. In germline, CDR1 is SGDLS, CDR2 YYNGEE. The V segment lost 3 bases and the J segment 3 bases; nucleotides outside the gene matches: 1. CDR3 in amino acids: CASSAGLAGTDTQYF. In DNA, the CDR3 is TGTGCCAGCAGCGCGGGACTAGCGGGGACAGATACGCAGTATTTT.

This clone was seen only once. Other DNA sequences in this specimen translate into the identical CDR3. V and J are TRBV7-3 and TRBJ2-1; no reliable D call. Germline CDR1 reads SGHTA; CDR2 reads FQGTGA. With 2 bases removed from V and 6 bases from J, the gap between germline ends came to 8 bases. This CDR3 region has 13 residues. DNA of the CDR3: TGTGCCAGCAGCTTATCTAGAGGCAATGAGCAGTTCTTC. It codes for CASSLSRGNEQFF.